One and the same sample provided the 18 T cell receptor beta chains below, sequenced in a study of OX40 agonist ivuxolimab in advanced cancers. Assay used: immunoSEQ multiplex PCR; TCRdb lists only in-frame clones, some missing. Of about 64,000 clones listed, 84% are singletons. This specimen consisted of CD4+ or CD8+ T cells sorted from blood, obtained in a trial of the OX40 agonist ivuxolimab. The receptors were sampled from an adult with an advanced solid tumor such as melanoma, head and neck, liver or kidney cancer.

The chain employs TRBV30 and TRBJ2-7; the D is unclear. Germline loops: CDR1 GTSNPN, CDR2 SVGIG (reference sequence). CDR3 length equals 12 residues. The V and J ends lost 0 bases and 6 bases respectively, with 9 bases between them. The CDR3: CAWSVPWVEQYF. The CDR3 DNA follows: TGTGCCTGGAGTGTACCATGGGTCGAGCAGTACTTC.

Here the CDR3 reads CASSLDVGVREQYF. The CDR3, as DNA: TGTGCCAGCAGCTTGGACGTGGGTGTTCGCGAGCAGTACTTC. The chain has TRBV7-6 and TRBJ2-7; D not resolved. This CDR3 has 14 amino acids. V was pared by 3 bases and J by 6 bases, with 15 bases between. Germline CDR1 and CDR2: SGHVS and FNYEAQ.

The gene calls are TRBV10-3 and TRBJ2-3, with D possibly being TRBD2 (6 bases). The CDR3 covers 16 residues. Germline V gene lookup returns CDR1 ENHRY and CDR2 SYGVKD. Trimming pared 0 bases from V and 5 bases from J, leaving 15 bases between. The CDR3 DNA is TGTGCCATCAGTGAGTCAGCGGGCGGGCAGGAAGATACGCAGTATTTT. This sequence encodes CAISESAGGQEDTQYF.

The chain links TRBV29-1 to TRBJ2-3; D not resolved. Trimming left V 4 bases short and J 1 base short, with 12 bases between. Germline values: CDR1 SQVTM, CDR2 ANQGSEA. The CDR3 has 14 amino acids. The CDR3, as DNA: TGCAGCGTTGGACCCTCAGTCGGCACAGATACGCAGTATTTT. It codes for CSVGPSVGTDTQYF.

This clone was recorded only once. The gene calls are TRBV6-1 and TRBJ2-2; D gene unclear. Between the trimmed V and J ends, which lost 11 bases and 1 base, there was a span of 14 bases. Per the germline V gene, CDR1 is MNHNS and CDR2 is SASEGT. The CDR3 runs 14 residues. CDR3 DNA: TGTGCCGCGAGGAGAACCCTGAACACCGGGGAGCTGTTTTTT. This gives the protein CAARRTLNTGELFF.

The chain combines TRBV6-1 with TRBJ2-7; tentative D call: TRBD1 (7 bases). Germline lookup yields CDR1 MNHNS and CDR2 SASEGT. Trimming removed 11 bases from V and 1 base from J, with 12 bases in between. The CDR3 covers 12 residues. CDR3 loop: CAAGQLSYEQYF. The CDR3 DNA follows: TGTGCCGCGGGACAGCTATCCTACGAGCAGTACTTC.

The chain employs TRBV18 and TRBJ2-3, with D unclear. The CDR3 totals 12 residues. Trimming removed 1 base at V and 6 bases at J, with 5 bases between. The germline gives CDR1 KGHSH, CDR2 LQKENI. This chain's CDR3 is CASSPREDTQYF. In DNA form, the CDR3 reads TGTGCCAGCTCACCACGAGAGGATACGCAGTATTTT.

This rearrangement joins TRBV30 to TRBJ2-3; 8 bases fit TRBD1. Trimming at V came to 5 bases and at J to 1 base, leaving 5 bases not matched to a gene. CDR3 length: 14 amino acids. CDR1 is GTSNPN, CDR2 SVGIG, per germline (reference sequence). DNA for the CDR3: TGTGCCTGGGGGACAGGCCCCGGCACAGATACGCAGTATTTT. It yields the protein CAWGTGPGTDTQYF.

The CDR3 DNA reads as TGTGCCAGCAGCTTCGACAGGGGTGTTAGGGTTGAGCAGTTCTTC. Its translation is CASSFDRGVRVEQFF. This chain links TRBV5-6 with TRBJ2-1; TRBD1 agrees at 8 bases. From germline, CDR1 is SGHDT and CDR2 YYEEEE. V dropped 2 bases and J dropped 9; count of bases not matched to a gene: 10. This CDR3 has 15 amino acids.

This clone was recorded only once. The genes are TRBV27 and TRBJ1-3; 9 nucleotides match TRBD1. The CDR3 is 16 amino acids. Germline CDR1 is MNHEY and CDR2 is SMNVEV (reference sequence). Trimming at V came to 4 bases and at J to 3 bases, leaving 7 bases not matched to a gene. The CDR3 here is CASSSMTGGYGNTIYF. The CDR3 DNA is TGTGCCAGCAGTTCTATGACAGGGGGATATGGAAACACCATATATTTT.

This clone was observed at least ten times. The chain is built from TRBV27 and TRBJ2-7; 7 bases match TRBD2. J was trimmed by 3 bases and V by 6 bases; bases with no gene match: 11. CDR3 length: 15 residues. In germline, CDR1 is MNHEY, CDR2 SMNVEV (reference sequence). CDR3 in DNA: TGTGCCAGCAGGATGTTCGGACTAGAGGTCTACGAGCAGTACTTC. It translates to CASRMFGLEVYEQYF.

The chain uses TRBV7-9 and TRBJ2-5; maybe TRBD2 (5 bases). CDR1 and CDR2 (germline): SEHNR, FQNEAQ (reference sequence). V lost 5 bases, J lost 0 bases, and 7 bases lay in between. This CDR3 is built from 13 residues. The CDR3 coding sequence is TGTGCCAGCAGCCTCGGGAACCAAGAGACCCAGTACTTC. Amino acids: CASSLGNQETQYF. Filled out from reference TRBV7-9 and TRBJ2-5, the complete variable domain reads DTGVSQNPRHKITKRGQNVTFRCDPISEHNRLYWYRQTLGQGPEFLTYFQNEAQLEKSRLLSDRFSAERPKGSFSTLEIQRTEQGDSAMYLCASSLGNQETQYFGPGTRLLVL.

The CDR3 is CAARPKRRLGSEAFF. The CDR3 nucleotides are TGTGCCGCACGCCCAAAAAGAAGATTGGGGTCTGAAGCTTTCTTT. The chain links TRBV7-9 to TRBJ1-1; D gene ambiguous. This CDR3 comprises 15 residues. Deletions cut 11 bases from V and 6 bases from J, with 25 bases between. Germline V gene sequence: CDR1 SEHNR, CDR2 FQNEAQ (reference sequence). The complete variable domain, with remaining parts taken from reference TRBV7-9 and TRBJ1-1, reads DTGVSQNPRHKITKRGQNVTFRCDPISEHNRLYWYRQTLGQGPEFLTYFQNEAQLEKSRLLSDRFSAERPKGSFSTLEIQRTEQGDSAMYLCAARPKRRLGSEAFFGQGTRLTVV.

The genes are TRBV6-6 and TRBJ1-2; 8 bases match TRBD1. V was pared by 6 bases and J by 6 bases, with 9 bases of the junction left unmatched. In germline, CDR1 is MNHNY, CDR2 SVGAGI (reference sequence). The CDR3 consists of 14 residues. CDR3 amino acids: CASSLGQGKDGYTF. The CDR3 region has the DNA TGTGCCAGCAGCCTAGGACAGGGTAAAGATGGCTACACCTTC.

CDR3 sequence: CASSPGTGVLGYTF. CDR3 coding DNA: TGTGCCAGCTCACCGGGGACAGGGGTGCTTGGCTACACCTTC. This chain joins TRBV18 and TRBJ1-2; TRBD1 aligns across 10 bases. Per the germline V gene, CDR1 is KGHSH and CDR2 is LQKENI. The CDR3 covers 14 residues. Unmatched junction bases numbered 5, after V lost 3 bases and J lost 7 bases.

The V gene is TRBV9, the J gene TRBJ1-5, with D perhaps TRBD1 (6 bases). The length of the CDR3 is 15 residues. Germline assignment: CDR1 SGDLS and CDR2 YYNGEE. Trimming took off 3 bases at V and 7 bases at J, with 17 bases between the two ends. The CDR3 protein is CASSASVSQGQPQHF. The CDR3 DNA reads TGTGCCAGCAGCGCCTCGGTTAGTCAGGGGCAGCCCCAGCATTTT. Full variable domain (outside the CDR3, taken from reference TRBV9 and TRBJ1-5): DSGVTQTPKHLITATGQRVTLRCSPRSGDLSVYWYQQSLDQGLQFLIQYYNGEERAKGNILERFSAQQFPDLHSELNLSSLELGDSALYFCASSASVSQGQPQHFGDGTRLSIL.

This chain joins TRBV9 and TRBJ1-2; no clear D gene. The CDR3 is 12 amino acids. CDR1 and CDR2 (germline): SGDLS, YYNGEE. Trimming removed 0 bases from V and 3 bases from J, with 3 bases in between. In nucleotides, the CDR3 is TGTGCCAGCAGCGTAGGACACTATGGCTACACCTTC. Its translation: CASSVGHYGYTF.

V gene TRBV10-3 combines with J gene TRBJ2-1, with no clear D. V was pared by 3 bases and J by 8 bases, with 14 bases between. CDR1 ENHRY and CDR2 SYGVKD come from the germline V gene. The CDR3 extends over 14 amino acids. The CDR3 loop is CAISEGPTSHEQFF. CDR3 DNA sequence: TGTGCCATCAGTGAAGGGCCAACCTCCCATGAGCAGTTCTTC.